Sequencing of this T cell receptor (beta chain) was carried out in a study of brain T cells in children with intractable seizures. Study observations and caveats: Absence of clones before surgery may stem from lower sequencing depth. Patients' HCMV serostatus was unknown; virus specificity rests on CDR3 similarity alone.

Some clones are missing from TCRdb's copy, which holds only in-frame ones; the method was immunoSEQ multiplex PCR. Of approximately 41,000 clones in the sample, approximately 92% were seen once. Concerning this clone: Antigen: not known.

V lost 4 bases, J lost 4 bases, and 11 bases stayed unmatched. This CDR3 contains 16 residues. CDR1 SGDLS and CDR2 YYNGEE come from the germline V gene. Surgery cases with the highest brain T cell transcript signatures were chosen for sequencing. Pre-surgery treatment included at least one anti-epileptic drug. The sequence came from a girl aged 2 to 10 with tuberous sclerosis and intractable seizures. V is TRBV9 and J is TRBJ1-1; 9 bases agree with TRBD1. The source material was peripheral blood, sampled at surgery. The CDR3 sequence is CASSSPGTGSFTEAFF. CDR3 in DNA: TGTGCCAGCAGCTCACCCGGGACAGGGTCGTTCACTGAAGCTTTCTTT.